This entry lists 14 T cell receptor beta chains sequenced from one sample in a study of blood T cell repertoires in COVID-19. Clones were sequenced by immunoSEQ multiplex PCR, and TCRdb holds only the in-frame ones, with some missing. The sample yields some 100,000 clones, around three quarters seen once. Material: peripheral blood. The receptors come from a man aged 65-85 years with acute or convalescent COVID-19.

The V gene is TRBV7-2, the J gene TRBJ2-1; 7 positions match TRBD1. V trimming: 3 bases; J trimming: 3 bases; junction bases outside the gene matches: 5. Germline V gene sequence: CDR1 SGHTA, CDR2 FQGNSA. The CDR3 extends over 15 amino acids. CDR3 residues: CASSFDRAVYNEQFF. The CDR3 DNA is TGTGCCAGCAGCTTCGACAGGGCGGTCTACAATGAGCAGTTCTTC.

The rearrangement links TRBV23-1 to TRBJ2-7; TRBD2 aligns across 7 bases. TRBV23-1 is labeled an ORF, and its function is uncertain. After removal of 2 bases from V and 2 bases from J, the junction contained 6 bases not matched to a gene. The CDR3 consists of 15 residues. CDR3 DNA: TGCGCCAGCAGTCAAGGGCTCGGGAGGCCCTACGAGCAGTACTTC. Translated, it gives CASSQGLGRPYEQYF.

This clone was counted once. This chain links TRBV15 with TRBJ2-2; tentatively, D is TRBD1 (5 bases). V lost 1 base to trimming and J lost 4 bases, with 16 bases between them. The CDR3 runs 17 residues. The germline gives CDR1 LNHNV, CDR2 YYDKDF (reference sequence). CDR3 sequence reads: CATSRVGPSWTTGELFF. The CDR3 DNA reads TGTGCCACCAGCAGAGTGGGGCCTTCATGGACCACCGGGGAGCTGTTTTTT.

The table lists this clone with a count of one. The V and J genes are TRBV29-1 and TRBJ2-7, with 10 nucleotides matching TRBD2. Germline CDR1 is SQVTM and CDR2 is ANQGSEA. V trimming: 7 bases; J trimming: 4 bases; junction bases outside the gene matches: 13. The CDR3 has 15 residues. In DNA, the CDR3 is TGCAGCGGAGCGAGAGGGACTAGCGCTCTTTACGAGCAGTACTTC. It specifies CSGARGTSALYEQYF.

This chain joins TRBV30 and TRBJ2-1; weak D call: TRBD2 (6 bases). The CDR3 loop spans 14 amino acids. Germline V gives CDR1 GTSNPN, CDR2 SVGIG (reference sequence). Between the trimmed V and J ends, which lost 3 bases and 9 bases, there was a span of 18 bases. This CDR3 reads CAWSLSGWGGEQFF. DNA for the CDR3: TGTGCCTGGAGCCTAAGCGGGTGGGGAGGTGAGCAGTTCTTC.

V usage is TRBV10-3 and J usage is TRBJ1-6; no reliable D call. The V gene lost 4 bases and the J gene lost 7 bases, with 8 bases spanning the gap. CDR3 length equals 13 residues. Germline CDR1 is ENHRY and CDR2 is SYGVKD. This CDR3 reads CAISGASNSPLHF. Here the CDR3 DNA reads TGTGCCATCAGTGGGGCCTCAAATTCACCCCTCCACTTT.

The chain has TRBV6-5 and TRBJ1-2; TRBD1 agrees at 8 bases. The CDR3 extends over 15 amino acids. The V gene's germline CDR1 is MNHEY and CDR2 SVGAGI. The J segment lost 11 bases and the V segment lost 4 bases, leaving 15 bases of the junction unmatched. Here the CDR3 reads CASSLKGTGLSKYTF. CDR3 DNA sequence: TGTGCCAGCAGTTTGAAGGGGACAGGTCTTTCAAAATACACCTTC.

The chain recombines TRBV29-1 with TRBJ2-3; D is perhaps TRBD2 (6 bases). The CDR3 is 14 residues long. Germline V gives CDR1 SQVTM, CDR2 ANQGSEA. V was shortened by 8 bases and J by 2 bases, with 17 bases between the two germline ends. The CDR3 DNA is TGCAGCACCCGTAGCGGAGGAGTCACAGATACGCAGTATTTT. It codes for CSTRSGGVTDTQYF.

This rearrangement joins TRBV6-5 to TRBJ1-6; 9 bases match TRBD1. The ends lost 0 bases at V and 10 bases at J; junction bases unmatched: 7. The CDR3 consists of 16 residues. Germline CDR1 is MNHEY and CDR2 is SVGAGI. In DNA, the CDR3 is TGTGCCAGCAGTTACTCTACGACAGGGGGAGGATCACCCCTCCACTTT. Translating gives CASSYSTTGGGSPLHF.

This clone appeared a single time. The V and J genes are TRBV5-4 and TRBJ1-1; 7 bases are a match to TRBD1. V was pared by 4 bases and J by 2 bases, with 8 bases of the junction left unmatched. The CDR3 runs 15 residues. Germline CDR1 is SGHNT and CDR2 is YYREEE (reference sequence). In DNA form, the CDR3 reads TGTGCCAGCAGCCCCACCGACAGGGCAAACACTGAAGCTTTCTTT. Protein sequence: CASSPTDRANTEAFF.

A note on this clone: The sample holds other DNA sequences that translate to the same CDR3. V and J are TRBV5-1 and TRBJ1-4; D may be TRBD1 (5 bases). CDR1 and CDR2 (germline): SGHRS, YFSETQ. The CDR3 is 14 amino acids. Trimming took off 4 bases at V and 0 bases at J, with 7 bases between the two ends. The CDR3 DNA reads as TGCGCCAGCAGCCCGACAGCAACTAATGAAAAACTGTTTTTT. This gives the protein CASSPTATNEKLFF.

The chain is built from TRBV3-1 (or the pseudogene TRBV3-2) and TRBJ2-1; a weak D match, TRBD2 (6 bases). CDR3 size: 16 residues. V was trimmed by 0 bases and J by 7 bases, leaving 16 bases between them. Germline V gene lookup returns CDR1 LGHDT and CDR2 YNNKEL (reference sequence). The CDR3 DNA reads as TGTGCCAGCAGCCAAGACCTTAGCGGTCGAAGTAATGAGCAGTTCTTC. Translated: CASSQDLSGRSNEQFF.

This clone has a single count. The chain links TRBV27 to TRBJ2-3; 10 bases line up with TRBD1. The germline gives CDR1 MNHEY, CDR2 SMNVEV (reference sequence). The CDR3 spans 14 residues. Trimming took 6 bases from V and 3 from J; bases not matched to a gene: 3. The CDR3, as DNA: TGTGCCAGCAGCGGACAGGGGGGGACAGATACGCAGTATTTT. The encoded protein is CASSGQGGTDTQYF.

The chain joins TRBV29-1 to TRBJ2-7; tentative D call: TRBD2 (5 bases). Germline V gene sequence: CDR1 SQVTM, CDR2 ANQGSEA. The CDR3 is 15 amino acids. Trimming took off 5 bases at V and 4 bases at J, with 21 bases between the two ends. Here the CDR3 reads CSVMGSGSSDYEQYF. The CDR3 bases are TGCAGCGTTATGGGGTCGGGGTCTTCGGATTACGAGCAGTACTTC.